This entry lists 8 T cell receptor beta chains sequenced from one sample in a study of blood T cell repertoires in COVID-19. Generated by immunoSEQ multiplex PCR, the TCRdb table keeps only in-frame clones and is missing some. The sample lists 260,000 or so clones, 80% to 90% occurring once. Sequencing was carried out using peripheral blood. The receptors originated from a man older than 75 with acute or convalescent COVID-19.

With regard to this clone: Compared with germline, one end of the junction differs, possibly owing to a read error. This chain uses TRBV2 with TRBJ2-5; 7 bases map to TRBD2. The CDR3 consists of 12 residues. The germline CDR1 and CDR2 sequences are SNHLY and FYNNEI. CDR3 protein: CASSLKREGGDF. In DNA form, the CDR3 reads TGTGCCAGCAGTCTCAAGAGGGAGGGAGGCGACTTC.

The rearrangement uses TRBV18 and TRBJ2-7, with D tentatively TRBD1 (6 bases). This CDR3 contains 12 residues. The V end lost 5 bases, the J end lost 5 bases, and 10 bases lay between the germline ends. Germline V lookup: CDR1 KGHSH, CDR2 LQKENI. In DNA form, the CDR3 reads TGTGCCAGCTCATCGGACAGAGACGAGCAGTACTTC. This sequence encodes CASSSDRDEQYF.

The chain is built from TRBV14 and TRBJ1-2; 7 bases match TRBD1. Trimming took 0 bases from V and 7 from J; bases not matched to a gene: 5. The CDR3 has 14 amino acids. CDR1 and CDR2 from the germline V gene are SGHDN and FVKESK. In DNA, the CDR3 is TGTGCCAGCAGCCAAGACCGGACAGGAGGTGGCTACACCTTC. Its translation is CASSQDRTGGGYTF.

The sample holds one count of this clone. The rearrangement links TRBV18 to TRBJ1-6, with 10 bases identical to TRBD1. J was trimmed by 9 bases and V by 8 bases; bases with no gene match: 7. The CDR3 consists of 14 residues. Per germline, CDR1 KGHSH and CDR2 LQKENI. The CDR3 loop is CASQGQGFGSPLHF. The CDR3 DNA sequence: TGTGCCAGCCAGGGACAGGGGTTCGGTTCACCCCTCCACTTT.

The chain joins TRBV5-1 to TRBJ2-2; unclear D gene. The CDR3 length is 12 residues. Germline CDR1 SGHRS, CDR2 YFSETQ. Trimming removed 1 base at V and 10 bases at J, with 8 bases between. The DNA for the CDR3 is TGCGCCAGCAGCTTGCGACTCACGGAGCTGTTTTTT. Translation: CASSLRLTELFF.

This clone was recorded only once. The chain recombines TRBV6-4 with TRBJ2-3, with 7 bases aligning to TRBD2. Germline V lookup: CDR1 MRHNA, CDR2 SNTAGT. The CDR3 has 15 amino acids. Trimming at V came to 2 bases and at J to 1 base, leaving 3 bases not matched to a gene. CDR3 region: CASSDRAGGTDTQYF. CDR3 DNA sequence: TGTGCCAGCAGTGACCGGGCGGGGGGCACAGATACGCAGTATTTT.

The gene calls are TRBV7-2 and TRBJ1-1; maybe TRBD1 (6 bases). The CDR3 loop spans 14 amino acids. The V end was cut by 1 base, the J end by 3 bases, with 9 bases between. Germline V lookup: CDR1 SGHTA, CDR2 FQGNSA. This CDR3 reads CASSLEYRDTEAFF. CDR3 sequence (DNA): TGTGCCAGCAGCTTAGAATACAGGGACACTGAAGCTTTCTTT.

There are a few counts of this clone. J is TRBJ2-3 and V is TRBV7-2; a weak D match, TRBD1 (5 bases). There are 14 residues in the CDR3. Germline values: CDR1 SGHTA, CDR2 FQGNSA. V shed 3 bases and J shed 5 bases, with 12 bases lying between them. The CDR3 nucleotides are TGTGCCAGCAGCTTGTGGGGCCAGGGAGATACGCAGTATTTT. It specifies CASSLWGQGDTQYF.